Below are 20 T cell receptor beta chains sequenced from a single sample in a study of T-cell memory formation after mild COVID-19. TCRdb itself ran the 5' RACE reads through MiXCR, one entry per CDR3 protein. The repertoire holds some 330,000 distinct CDR3 sequences, with more than 20% as singletons. The sequencing sample was made of PBMCs or a T cell subset sorted from them (not recorded which). These receptors all stem from an adult woman who had mild COVID-19 (a few samples of this study predate the infection). Cell type and time point are not known.

The V gene is TRBV7-9, the J gene TRBJ2-3; D is unclear. Germline loops: CDR1 SEHNR, CDR2 FQNEAQ (reference sequence). Trimming stripped 4 bases from V and 0 bases from J, with 14 bases between. The CDR3 length is 16 residues. CDR3 sequence (DNA): TGTGCCAGCAGCTCGAACTCAGCAACTAGCACAGATACGCAGTATTTT. Its translation is CASSSNSATSTDTQYF.

The rearrangement links TRBV12-3 or TRBV12-4 to TRBJ1-2; maybe TRBD1 (6 bases). Trimming left V 3 bases short and J 2 bases short, with 10 bases between. The CDR3 has 14 residues. In nucleotides, the CDR3 is TGTGCCAGCAGTTTTTATACAGGGAACTATGGCTACACCTTC. Residues: CASSFYTGNYGYTF.

This clonotype was counted between two and nine times. The chain is built from TRBV29-1 and TRBJ1-1; D is ambiguous. Germline CDR1 reads SQVTM; CDR2 reads ANQGSEA. With 3 bases removed from V and 6 bases from J, the gap between germline ends came to 20 bases. CDR3 size: 15 residues. This CDR3 is CSVDLDLLMGAEAFF. CDR3 sequence (DNA): TGCAGCGTTGATCTCGACCTCCTCATGGGTGCTGAAGCTTTCTTT.

There are a few counts of this clonotype. This chain joins TRBV10-3 and TRBJ2-6, with D tentatively TRBD1 (5 bases). Germline assignment: CDR1 ENHRY and CDR2 SYGVKD. This CDR3 is built from 14 residues. V was shortened by 3 bases and J by 4 bases, with 7 bases between the two germline ends. The CDR3 coding sequence is TGTGCCATCAGTGAAGGGGTCGGGGCCAACGTCCTGACTTTC. Its protein product is CAISEGVGANVLTF.

V gene TRBV20-1 combines with J gene TRBJ2-1; no firm D call. The V end lost 6 bases, the J end lost 15 bases, and 15 bases lay between the germline ends. Per germline, CDR1 DFQATT and CDR2 SNEGSKA (reference sequence). The length of the CDR3 is 10 residues. CDR3 sequence: CSASDPPPFF. CDR3 nucleotides: TGCAGTGCCTCGGACCCCCCCCCGTTCTTC.

This clonotype was seen at least ten times. The J gene is TRBJ1-4, the V gene TRBV9; D is uncertain. Trimming left V 0 bases short and J 6 bases short, with 9 bases between. The CDR3 is made up of 14 amino acids. Germline V CDR1 and CDR2: SGDLS, YYNGEE. The chain's CDR3 is CASSVGVQHEKLFF. In DNA form, the CDR3 reads TGTGCCAGCAGCGTAGGAGTACAACATGAAAAACTGTTTTTT. Full variable domain (missing parts from reference TRBV9 and TRBJ1-4): DSGVTQTPKHLITATGQRVTLRCSPRSGDLSVYWYQQSLDQGLQFLIQYYNGEERAKGNILERFSAQQFPDLHSELNLSSLELGDSALYFCASSVGVQHEKLFFGSGTQLSVL.

This clonotype was observed at least ten times. V gene TRBV5-1 combines with J gene TRBJ2-3; 11 bases agree with TRBD2. From germline, CDR1 is SGHRS and CDR2 YFSETQ. CDR3 length equals 17 residues. Germline trimming cut 0 bases from V and 0 bases from J; bases unmatched to any gene: 3. CDR3 amino acids: CASSLDLAGGSTDTQYF. The CDR3, as DNA: TGCGCCAGCAGCTTGGATCTAGCGGGGGGCAGCACAGATACGCAGTATTTT. The variable domain in full, completed from reference TRBV5-1 and TRBJ2-3, reads KAGVTQTPRYLIKTRGQQVTLSCSPISGHRSVSWYQQTPGQGLQFLFEYFSETQRNKGNFPGRFSGRQFSNSRSEMNVSTLELGDSALYLCASSLDLAGGSTDTQYFGPGTRLTVL.

In its sample, this clonotype was seen a few times. This chain uses TRBV2 with TRBJ2-2, with 7 positions matching TRBD1. V shed 4 bases, J shed 0 bases, and the junction held 2 bases outside the gene matches. The CDR3 length is 15 residues. Germline CDR1 and CDR2: SNHLY and FYNNEI. In nucleotides, the CDR3 is TGTGCCAGCAGTGGGGGGACAGCGAACACCGGGGAGCTGTTTTTT. Translation gives CASSGGTANTGELFF.

A few counts support this clonotype. This rearrangement joins TRBV24-1 to TRBJ1-1; the D is unclear. Per germline, CDR1 KGHDR and CDR2 SFDVKD. V gave up 8 bases and J gave up 2 bases, with 8 bases separating them. This CDR3 comprises 12 residues. This CDR3 reads CATKGPNTEAFF. CDR3 nucleotides: TGTGCCACCAAGGGCCCCAACACTGAAGCTTTCTTT.

The rearrangement links TRBV4-1 to TRBJ2-1; D call uncertain. The CDR3 consists of 15 residues. Germline-derived CDR1 and CDR2 are MGHRA and YSYEKL. V was trimmed by 3 bases and J by 8 bases, leaving 17 bases between them. The CDR3 spells CASSHLGFGLDEQFF. The CDR3, as DNA: TGCGCCAGCAGCCATTTGGGGTTTGGGTTGGATGAGCAGTTCTTC.

V usage is TRBV7-6 and J usage is TRBJ2-1; 14 bases align to TRBD2. The length of the CDR3 is 15 residues. The germline CDR1 and CDR2 sequences are SGHVS and FNYEAQ. After removal of 1 base from V and 10 bases from J, the junction contained 3 bases not matched to a gene. This CDR3 reads CASSLVGTSGGEQFF. CDR3 in DNA: TGTGCCAGCAGCTTAGTCGGGACTAGCGGGGGCGAGCAGTTCTTC. The whole variable domain, filled in from reference TRBV7-6 and TRBJ2-1, reads GAGVSQSPRYKVTKRGQDVALRCDPISGHVSLYWYRQALGQGPEFLTYFNYEAQQDKSGLPNDRFSAERPEGSISTLTIQRTEQRDSAMYRCASSLVGTSGGEQFFGPGTRLTVL.

The V gene is TRBV20-1, the J gene TRBJ1-1; the match to TRBD1 covers 8 bases. V lost 6 bases and J lost 2; bases outside the gene matches: 17. The length of the CDR3 is 17 residues. Germline loops: CDR1 DFQATT, CDR2 SNEGSKA (reference sequence). The CDR3 region has the DNA TGCAGTGCAACATCCCGGTGGCAGGGGGCCACCAACACTGAAGCTTTCTTT. It codes for CSATSRWQGATNTEAFF.

The gene calls are TRBV2 and TRBJ1-5; the D gene is possibly TRBD1 (5 bases). This CDR3 has 16 amino acids. The germline V and J ends were trimmed by 2 bases and 1 base, with 12 bases remaining between them. The germline CDR1 and CDR2 sequences are SNHLY and FYNNEI. The CDR3 is CASSETGVWSNQPQHF. The CDR3 coding sequence is TGTGCCAGCAGTGAAACGGGGGTATGGAGCAATCAGCCCCAGCATTTT.

The CDR3 protein is CASSPSGGSTGELFF. CDR3 in DNA: TGCGCCAGCAGCCCTAGCGGGGGGTCCACCGGGGAGCTGTTTTTT. The chain couples TRBV4-1 to TRBJ2-2; 11 bases align to TRBD2. Germline V lookup: CDR1 MGHRA, CDR2 YSYEKL. V dropped 4 bases and J dropped 4; count of bases not matched to a gene: 2. The CDR3 is 15 amino acids.

The chain has TRBV12-3 or TRBV12-4 and TRBJ2-2, with 8 bases fitting TRBD2. The CDR3 has 14 amino acids. Trimming took 3 bases from V and 6 from J; bases not matched to a gene: 3. CDR3 sequence: CASSLRGVAGELFF. The CDR3 DNA reads as TGTGCCAGCAGTTTGCGGGGGGTCGCCGGGGAGCTGTTTTTT.

In its sample, this clonotype was seen a few times. The rearrangement uses TRBV20-1 and TRBJ2-7; D not resolved. The germline gives CDR1 DFQATT, CDR2 SNEGSKA (reference sequence). CDR3 length equals 12 residues. The ends were cut back, 0 bases at V and 3 bases at J, with 6 bases in the middle. CDR3 DNA: TGCAGTGCTAGAGATCTGGGCTACGAGCAGTACTTC. It translates to CSARDLGYEQYF.

In DNA form, the CDR3 reads TGTGCCAGCAGCTTGCCCAGGTCGGTGGCTTTCTTT. Protein sequence: CASSLPRSVAFF. V and J are TRBV5-5 and TRBJ1-1, with unresolved D. Trimming removed 1 base from V and 11 bases from J, with 12 bases in between. Germline lookup yields CDR1 SGHKS and CDR2 YYEKEE (reference sequence). The CDR3 covers 12 residues.

This clonotype has a single count. This rearrangement joins TRBV7-7 to TRBJ2-7; 7 bases agree with TRBD1. The germline V gene has CDR1 SSHAT and CDR2 FNYEAQ (reference sequence). The length of the CDR3 is 15 residues. V dropped 4 bases and J dropped 3; count of bases not matched to a gene: 9. The CDR3 sequence is CASSYRQGSFYEQYF. CDR3 in DNA: TGTGCCAGCAGCTATCGACAGGGTTCATTCTACGAGCAGTACTTC.

In its sample, this clonotype was seen a few times. The chain is built from TRBV27 and TRBJ1-2; no clear D. Germline loops: CDR1 MNHEY, CDR2 SMNVEV (reference sequence). The length of the CDR3 is 14 residues. The germline V and J ends were trimmed by 5 bases and 2 bases, with 12 bases remaining between them. CDR3 in amino acids: CASSPWALNYGYTF. The CDR3 DNA is TGTGCCAGCAGTCCCTGGGCGCTGAACTATGGCTACACCTTC.

At least ten counts were recorded for this clonotype. The J gene is TRBJ2-1, the V gene TRBV29-1, with D uncertain. The CDR3 has 12 amino acids. The V end was cut by 8 bases, the J end by 9 bases, with 17 bases between. The germline V gene has CDR1 SQVTM and CDR2 ANQGSEA. CDR3 sequence: CSTQTLQGEQFF. The CDR3 region has the DNA TGCAGCACTCAGACACTGCAAGGTGAGCAGTTCTTC.